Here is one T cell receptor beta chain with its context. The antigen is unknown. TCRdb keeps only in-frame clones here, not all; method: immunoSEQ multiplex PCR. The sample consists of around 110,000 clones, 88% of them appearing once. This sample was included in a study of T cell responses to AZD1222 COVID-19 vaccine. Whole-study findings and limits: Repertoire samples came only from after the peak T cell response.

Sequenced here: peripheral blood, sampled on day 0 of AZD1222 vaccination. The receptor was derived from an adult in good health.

CDR3 residues: CASSLVARWEGNTGELFF. In DNA, the CDR3 is TGTGCCAGCAGCTTGGTAGCCAGGTGGGAGGGGAACACCGGGGAGCTGTTTTTT. The chain uses TRBV5-6 and TRBJ2-2; TRBD2 agrees at 7 bases. CDR3 length: 18 amino acids. J gave up 1 base and V 0 bases, and 9 bases lay outside the gene matches. The germline gives CDR1 SGHDT, CDR2 YYEEEE.